The TCR beta chain under discussion was sequenced for a study of blood T cell repertoires in COVID-19. About the study: Sample material is recorded as cDNA or gDNA derived from T cells, B-cell-depleted T cells, or PBMCs.

With 7 bases removed from V and 8 bases from J, the gap between germline ends came to 8 bases. The CDR3 consists of 11 residues. In germline, CDR1 is SEHNR, CDR2 FQNEAQ (reference sequence). Seattle's cohort entered during active infection and was followed longitudinally. In the original analysis: Amplified reference gene primers provided the basis for estimating nucleated cell counts. Repertoires were generated with immunoSEQ multiplex PCR, while TCRdb's copy carries only in-frame clones and drops some. V and J calls and clone size come straight from that table; D and trimming were deduced from the DNA. The sample holds 85,000 to 120,000 clones, around 90% seen once.

The receptor was isolated from a woman in her fifties or sixties with COVID-19, enrolled during active disease. V and J are TRBV7-9 and TRBJ2-2; unclear D gene. Sequenced sample: peripheral blood. CDR3 protein: CASTRGGELFF. The DNA for the CDR3 is TGTGCCAGCACCAGAGGAGGGGAGCTGTTTTTT.